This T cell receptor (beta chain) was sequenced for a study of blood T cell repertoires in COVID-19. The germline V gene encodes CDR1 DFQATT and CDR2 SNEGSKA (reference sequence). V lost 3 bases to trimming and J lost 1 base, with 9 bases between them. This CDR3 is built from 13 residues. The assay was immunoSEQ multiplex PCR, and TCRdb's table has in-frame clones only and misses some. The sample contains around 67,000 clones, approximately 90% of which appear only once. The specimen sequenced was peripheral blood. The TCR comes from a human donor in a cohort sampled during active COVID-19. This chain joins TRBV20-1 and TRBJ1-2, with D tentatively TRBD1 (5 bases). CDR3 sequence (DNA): TGCAGTGCTAGTTTGACAGTTAACTATGGCTACACCTTC. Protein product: CSASLTVNYGYTF.